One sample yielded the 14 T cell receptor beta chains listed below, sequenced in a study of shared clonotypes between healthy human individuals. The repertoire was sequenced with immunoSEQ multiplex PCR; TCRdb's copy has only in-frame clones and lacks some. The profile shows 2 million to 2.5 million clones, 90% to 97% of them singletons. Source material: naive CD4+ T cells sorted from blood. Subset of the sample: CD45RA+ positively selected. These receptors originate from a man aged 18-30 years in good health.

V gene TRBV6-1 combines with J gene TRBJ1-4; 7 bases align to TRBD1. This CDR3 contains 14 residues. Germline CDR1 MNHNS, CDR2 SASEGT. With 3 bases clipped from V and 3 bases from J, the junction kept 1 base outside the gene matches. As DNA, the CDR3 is TGTGCCAGCAGTGACGGGACAGCTAATGAAAAACTGTTTTTT. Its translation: CASSDGTANEKLFF.

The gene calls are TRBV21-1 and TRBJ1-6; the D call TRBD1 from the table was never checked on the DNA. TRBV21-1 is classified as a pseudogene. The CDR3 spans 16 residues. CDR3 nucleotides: TGTGCCAGCAGCAAGAGCGCAGGGCTCTATAATTCACCCCTCCACTTT. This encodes CASSKSAGLYNSPLHF.

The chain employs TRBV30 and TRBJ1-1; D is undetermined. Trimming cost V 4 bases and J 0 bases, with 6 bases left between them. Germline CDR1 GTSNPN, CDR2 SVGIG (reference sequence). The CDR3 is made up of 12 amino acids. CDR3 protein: CAWTAMNTEAFF. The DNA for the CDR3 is TGTGCCTGGACAGCGATGAACACTGAAGCTTTCTTT.

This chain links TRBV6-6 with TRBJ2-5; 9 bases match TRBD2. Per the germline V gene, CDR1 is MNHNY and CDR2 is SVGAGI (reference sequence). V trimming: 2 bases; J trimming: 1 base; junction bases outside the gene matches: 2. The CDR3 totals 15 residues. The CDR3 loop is CASSYLTSGQETQYF. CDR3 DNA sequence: TGTGCCAGCAGTTACCTGACTAGCGGCCAAGAGACCCAGTACTTC.

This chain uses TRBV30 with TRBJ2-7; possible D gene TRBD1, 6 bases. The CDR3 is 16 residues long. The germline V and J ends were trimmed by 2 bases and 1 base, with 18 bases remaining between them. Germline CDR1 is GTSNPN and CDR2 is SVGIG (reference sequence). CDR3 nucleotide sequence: TGTGCCTGGAGTTCTTGGGCCCAGGGGTCATCCTACGAGCAGTACTTC. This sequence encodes CAWSSWAQGSSYEQYF. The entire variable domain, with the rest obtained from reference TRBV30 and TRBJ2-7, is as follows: SQTIHQWPATLVQPVGSPLSLECTVEGTSNPNLYWYRQAAGRGLQLLFYSVGIGQISSEVPQNLSASRPQDRQFILSSKKLLLSDSGFYLCAWSSWAQGSSYEQYFGPGTRLTVT.

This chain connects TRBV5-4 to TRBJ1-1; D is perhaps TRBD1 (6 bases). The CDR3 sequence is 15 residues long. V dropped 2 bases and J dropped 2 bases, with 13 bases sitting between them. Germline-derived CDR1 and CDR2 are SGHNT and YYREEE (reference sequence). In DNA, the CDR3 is TGTGCCAGCAGCTTACAGGGTCCGATTAACACTGAAGCTTTCTTT. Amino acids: CASSLQGPINTEAFF.

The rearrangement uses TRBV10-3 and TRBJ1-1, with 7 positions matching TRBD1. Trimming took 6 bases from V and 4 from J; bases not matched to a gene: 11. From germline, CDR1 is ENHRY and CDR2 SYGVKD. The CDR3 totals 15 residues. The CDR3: CAIRQGVELGTEAFF. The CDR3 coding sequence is TGTGCCATCAGGCAGGGGGTAGAGTTGGGCACTGAAGCTTTCTTT.

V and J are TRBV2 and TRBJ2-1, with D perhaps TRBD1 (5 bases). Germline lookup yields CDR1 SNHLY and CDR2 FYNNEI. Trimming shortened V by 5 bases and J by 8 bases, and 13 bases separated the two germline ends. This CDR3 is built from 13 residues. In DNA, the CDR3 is TGTGCCAGCAGTTGGCAGGGTGGCGATGAGCAGTTCTTC. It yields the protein CASSWQGGDEQFF.

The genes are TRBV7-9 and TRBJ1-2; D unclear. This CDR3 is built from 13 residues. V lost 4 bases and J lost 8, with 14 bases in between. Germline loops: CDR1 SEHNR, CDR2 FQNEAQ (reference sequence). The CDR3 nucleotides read TGTGCCAGCAGCTCTTCCGGGCCCACGGGCTACACCTTC. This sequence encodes CASSSSGPTGYTF. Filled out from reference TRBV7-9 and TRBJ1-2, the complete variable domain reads DTGVSQNPRHKITKRGQNVTFRCDPISEHNRLYWYRQTLGQGPEFLTYFQNEAQLEKSRLLSDRFSAERPKGSFSTLEIQRTEQGDSAMYLCASSSSGPTGYTFGSGTRLTVV.

CDR3 amino acids: CASSLAGTSGFREQYF. The CDR3 DNA follows: TGTGCCAGCAGCTTAGCGGGGACTAGCGGGTTTCGCGAGCAGTACTTC. V is TRBV7-2 and J is TRBJ2-7; TRBD2 matches 12 bases. J gave up 6 bases and V 0 bases, and 6 bases lay outside the gene matches. The germline CDR1 and CDR2 sequences are SGHTA and FQGNSA. The CDR3 has 16 amino acids.

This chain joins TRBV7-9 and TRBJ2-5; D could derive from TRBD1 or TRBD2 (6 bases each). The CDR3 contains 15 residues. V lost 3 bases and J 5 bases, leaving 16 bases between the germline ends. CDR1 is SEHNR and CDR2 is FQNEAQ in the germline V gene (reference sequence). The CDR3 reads CASSLGGYSVETQYF. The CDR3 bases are TGTGCCAGCAGCTTGGGGGGCTATAGTGTGGAGACCCAGTACTTC.

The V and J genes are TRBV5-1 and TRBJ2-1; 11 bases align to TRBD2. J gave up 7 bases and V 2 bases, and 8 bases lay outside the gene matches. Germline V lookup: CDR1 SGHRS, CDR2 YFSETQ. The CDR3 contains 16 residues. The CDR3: CASSFSSGGKGNEQFF. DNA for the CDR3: TGCGCCAGCAGCTTTTCTAGCGGGGGGAAAGGGAATGAGCAGTTCTTC. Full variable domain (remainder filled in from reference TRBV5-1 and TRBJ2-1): KAGVTQTPRYLIKTRGQQVTLSCSPISGHRSVSWYQQTPGQGLQFLFEYFSETQRNKGNFPGRFSGRQFSNSRSEMNVSTLELGDSALYLCASSFSSGGKGNEQFFGPGTRLTVL.

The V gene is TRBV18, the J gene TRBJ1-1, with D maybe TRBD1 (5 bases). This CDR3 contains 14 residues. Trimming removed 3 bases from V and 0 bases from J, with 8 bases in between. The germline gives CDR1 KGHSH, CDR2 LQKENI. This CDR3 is CASSPDTVNTEAFF. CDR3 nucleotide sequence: TGTGCCAGCTCACCGGACACCGTGAACACTGAAGCTTTCTTT.

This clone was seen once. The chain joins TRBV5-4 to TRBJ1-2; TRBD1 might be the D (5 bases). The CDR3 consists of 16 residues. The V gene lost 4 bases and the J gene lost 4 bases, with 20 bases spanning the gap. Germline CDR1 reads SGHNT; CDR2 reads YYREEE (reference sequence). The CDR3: CASSPGPGRYLYGYTF. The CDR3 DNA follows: TGTGCCAGCAGCCCCGGCCCGGGACGGTACCTCTATGGCTACACCTTC.